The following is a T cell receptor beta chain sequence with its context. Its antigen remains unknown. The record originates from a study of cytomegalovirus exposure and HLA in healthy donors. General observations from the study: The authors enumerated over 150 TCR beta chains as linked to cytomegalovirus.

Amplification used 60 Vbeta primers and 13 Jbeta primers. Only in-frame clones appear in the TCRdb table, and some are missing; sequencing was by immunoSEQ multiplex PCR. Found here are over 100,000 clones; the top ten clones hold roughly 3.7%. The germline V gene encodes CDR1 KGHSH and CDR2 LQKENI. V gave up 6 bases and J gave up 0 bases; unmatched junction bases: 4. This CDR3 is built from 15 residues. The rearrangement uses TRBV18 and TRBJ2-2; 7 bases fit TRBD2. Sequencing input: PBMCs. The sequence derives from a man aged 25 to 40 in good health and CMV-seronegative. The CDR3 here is CASSYGGTNTGELFF. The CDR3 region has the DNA TGTGCCAGCTCTTACGGGGGGACGAACACCGGGGAGCTGTTTTTT.